This TCR beta chain was captured by sequencing in a study of cytomegalovirus exposure and HLA in healthy donors. Study information: A prior analysis found 117 million unique TCR beta sequences from 170 million or so T cells.

The CDR3 extends over 16 amino acids. V shed 2 bases and J shed 2 bases, with 12 bases lying between them. The V gene's germline CDR1 is SNHLY and CDR2 FYNNEI. The PCR used 60 Vbeta and 13 Jbeta primers. Method: immunoSEQ multiplex PCR; TCRdb's copy keeps in-frame clones and lacks some. The sample lists about 110,000 clones, roughly four fifths occurring once. For this clone: The antigen is not known.

Healthy bone marrow donors formed the donor group. General observations from the study: It was reported that the classifier diagnosed cytomegalovirus status with high specificity and sensitivity in both the original and validation cohorts. A prior analysis recorded that most TCR beta V segments were productive about 87% or about 30% of the time.

The genes are TRBV2 and TRBJ2-2, with D perhaps TRBD2 (6 bases). This sequence originates from a man aged 25 to 40 in good health and CMV-seropositive. The material sequenced was PBMCs. The CDR3 protein is CASSERRDGNTGELFF. For the CDR3, the DNA is TGTGCCAGCAGTGAACGGAGGGACGGTAACACCGGGGAGCTGTTTTTT.